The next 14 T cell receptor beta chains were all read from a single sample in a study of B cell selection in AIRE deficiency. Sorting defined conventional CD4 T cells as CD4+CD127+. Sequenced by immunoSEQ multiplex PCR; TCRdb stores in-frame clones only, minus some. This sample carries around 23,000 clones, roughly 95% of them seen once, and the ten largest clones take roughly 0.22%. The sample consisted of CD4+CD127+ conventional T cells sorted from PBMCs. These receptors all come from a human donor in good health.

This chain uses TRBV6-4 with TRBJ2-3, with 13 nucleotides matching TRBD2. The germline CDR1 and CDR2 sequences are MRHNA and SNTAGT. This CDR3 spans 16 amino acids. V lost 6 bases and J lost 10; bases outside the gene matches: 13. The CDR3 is CASRTSGRYVSLSQYF. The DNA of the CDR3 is TGTGCCAGCAGGACTAGCGGGAGGTACGTCTCTCTCTCGCAGTATTTT.

CDR3 coding DNA: TGTGCCAGCAGCTTAGGACAGGCCGGAAACACCATATATTTT. Translation gives CASSLGQAGNTIYF. The J gene is TRBJ1-3, the V gene TRBV5-8, with 7 positions matching TRBD1. This CDR3 is 14 amino acids long. Germline CDR1 and CDR2: SGHTS and YDEGEE. With 2 bases clipped from V and 4 bases from J, the junction kept 3 bases outside the gene matches.

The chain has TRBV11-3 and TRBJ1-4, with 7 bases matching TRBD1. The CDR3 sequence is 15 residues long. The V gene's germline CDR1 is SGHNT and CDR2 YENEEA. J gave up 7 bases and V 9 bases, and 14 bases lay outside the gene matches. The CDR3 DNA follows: TGTGCCAGACGGACAGGAAAACTTAAGGCTGAAAAACTGTTTTTT. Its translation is CARRTGKLKAEKLFF.

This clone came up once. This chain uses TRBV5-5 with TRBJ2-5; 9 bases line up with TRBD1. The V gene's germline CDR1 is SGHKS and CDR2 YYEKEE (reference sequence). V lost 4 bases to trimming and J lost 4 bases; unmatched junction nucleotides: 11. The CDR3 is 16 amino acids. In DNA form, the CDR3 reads TGTGCCAGCAGCCATCCGGGACAGGGTTCCGTAGAGACCCAGTACTTC. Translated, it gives CASSHPGQGSVETQYF.

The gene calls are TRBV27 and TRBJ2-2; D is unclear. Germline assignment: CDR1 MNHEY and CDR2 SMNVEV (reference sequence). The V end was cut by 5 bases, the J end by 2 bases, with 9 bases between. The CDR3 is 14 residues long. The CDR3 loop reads CASSPNTNTGELFF. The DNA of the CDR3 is TGTGCCAGCAGTCCCAACACCAACACCGGGGAGCTGTTTTTT.

This CDR3 reads CASSTGWAGGISSYNEQFF. The CDR3 DNA sequence: TGTGCCAGCAGCACCGGCTGGGCGGGGGGGATTAGCTCCTACAATGAGCAGTTCTTC. The rearrangement links TRBV5-4 to TRBJ2-1, with TRBD2 matching 9 bases. The length of the CDR3 is 19 residues. Germline CDR1 and CDR2: SGHNT and YYREEE (reference sequence). With V trimmed by 4 bases and J by 0 bases, 14 bases remained unmatched.

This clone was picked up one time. The CDR3 DNA is TGTGCCAGCAGCTTACAGCGCGACGACGGTGGCTACACCTTC. As protein: CASSLQRDDGGYTF. The chain employs TRBV7-9 and TRBJ1-2; D gene uncertain. With 2 bases removed from V and 7 bases from J, the gap between germline ends came to 14 bases. This CDR3 spans 14 amino acids. From germline, CDR1 is SEHNR and CDR2 FQNEAQ (reference sequence).

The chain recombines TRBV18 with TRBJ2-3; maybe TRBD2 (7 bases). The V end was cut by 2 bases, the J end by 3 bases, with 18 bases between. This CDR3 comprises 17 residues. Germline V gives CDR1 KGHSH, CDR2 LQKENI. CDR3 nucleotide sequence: TGTGCCAGCTCACCAGTGAAGGGGGGGTTTAGGACAGATACGCAGTATTTT. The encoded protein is CASSPVKGGFRTDTQYF.

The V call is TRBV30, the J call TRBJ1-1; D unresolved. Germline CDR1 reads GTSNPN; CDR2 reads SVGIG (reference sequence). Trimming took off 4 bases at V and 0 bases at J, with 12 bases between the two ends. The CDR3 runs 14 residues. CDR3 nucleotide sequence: TGTGCCTGGACTATCTCGCAGCTGAACACTGAAGCTTTCTTT. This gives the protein CAWTISQLNTEAFF. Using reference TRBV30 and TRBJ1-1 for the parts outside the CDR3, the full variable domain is SQTIHQWPATLVQPVGSPLSLECTVEGTSNPNLYWYRQAAGRGLQLLFYSVGIGQISSEVPQNLSASRPQDRQFILSSKKLLLSDSGFYLCAWTISQLNTEAFFGQGTRLTVV.

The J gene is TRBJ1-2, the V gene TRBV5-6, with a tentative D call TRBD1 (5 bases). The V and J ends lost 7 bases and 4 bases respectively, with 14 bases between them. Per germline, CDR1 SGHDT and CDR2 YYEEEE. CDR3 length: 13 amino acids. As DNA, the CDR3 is TGTGCCAGCGGGAGTCAGGGTCCCTATGGCTACACCTTC. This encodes CASGSQGPYGYTF. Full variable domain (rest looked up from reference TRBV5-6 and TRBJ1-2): DAGVTQSPTHLIKTRGQQVTLRCSPKSGHDTVSWYQQALGQGPQFIFQYYEEEERQRGNFPDRFSGHQFPNYSSELNVNALLLGDSALYLCASGSQGPYGYTFGSGTRLTVV.

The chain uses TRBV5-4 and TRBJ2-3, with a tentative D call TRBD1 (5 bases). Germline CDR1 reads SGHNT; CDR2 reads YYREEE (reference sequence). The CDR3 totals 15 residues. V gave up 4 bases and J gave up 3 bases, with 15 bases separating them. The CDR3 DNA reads TGTGCCAGCAGCCGTGACAGACGAAGGACAGATACGCAGTATTTT. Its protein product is CASSRDRRRTDTQYF.

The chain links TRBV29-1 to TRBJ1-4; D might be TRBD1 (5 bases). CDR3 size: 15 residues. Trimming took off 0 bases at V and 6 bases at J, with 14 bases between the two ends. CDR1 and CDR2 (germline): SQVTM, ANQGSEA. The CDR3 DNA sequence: TGCAGCGTTGAAGATATGCGGGGAGGGGATGAAAAACTGTTTTTT. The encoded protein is CSVEDMRGGDEKLFF.

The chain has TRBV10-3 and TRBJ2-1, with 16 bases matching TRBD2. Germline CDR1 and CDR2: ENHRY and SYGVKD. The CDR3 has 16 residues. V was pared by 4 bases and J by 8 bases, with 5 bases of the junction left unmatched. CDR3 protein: CAISAGLAGGVDEQFF. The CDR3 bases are TGTGCCATCAGTGCGGGACTAGCGGGAGGGGTGGATGAGCAGTTCTTC.

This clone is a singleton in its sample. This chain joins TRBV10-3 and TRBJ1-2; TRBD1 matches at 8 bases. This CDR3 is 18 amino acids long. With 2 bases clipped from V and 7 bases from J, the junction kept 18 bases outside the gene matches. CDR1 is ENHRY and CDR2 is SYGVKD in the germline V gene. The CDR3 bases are TGTGCCATCAGTGAGAGACAGGGGTCGGGGTCTCCAAGGGCTGGCTACACCTTC. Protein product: CAISERQGSGSPRAGYTF.